Below, 27 T cell receptor beta chains from the same sample are listed, as sequenced in a study of regulatory T cells in long-lasting Graves disease. Stated time point: newly diagnosed GD, antithyroid drugs for less than 3 months. The TCR library was made from RNA extracted from PBMCs. In building TCR beta libraries, iRepertoire HTBI primers were used together with Arm-PCR of CDR3 regions. MiXCR was run by TCRdb on the multiplex PCR reads, yielding one entry per CDR3 protein. The sample shows 620,000 or so distinct CDR3 sequences, roughly 15% of them seen only once. A further study also used this sample, focusing on T cells in Graves' hyperthyroidism and ophthalmopathy.

Sample: peripheral blood mononuclear cells (PBMCs), taken at new diagnosis, from a patient treated with antithyroid drugs. The receptors were gathered from a woman aged 25 to 39 with Graves disease.

At least ten counts were recorded for this clonotype. The chain has TRBV28 and TRBJ2-1; 9 bases line up with TRBD1. CDR3 length: 14 amino acids. With 2 bases clipped from V and 9 bases from J, the junction kept 5 bases outside the gene matches. Germline V lookup: CDR1 MDHEN, CDR2 SYDVKM. As DNA, the CDR3 is TGTGCCAGCAGTTTAGTACAGGGGGCAGGTGAGCAGTTCTTC. Translated: CASSLVQGAGEQFF.

This clonotype was counted only a few times. The chain employs TRBV20-1 and TRBJ1-6, with 8 bases fitting TRBD1. V lost 2 bases to trimming and J lost 7 bases; unmatched junction nucleotides: 7. Germline V gene data show CDR1 as DFQATT and CDR2 as SNEGSKA (reference sequence). The CDR3 has 15 residues. CDR3 in amino acids: CSARIGQGGNSPLHF. CDR3 nucleotide sequence: TGCAGTGCTAGAATTGGACAGGGTGGGAATTCACCCCTCCACTTT.

The chain joins TRBV30 to TRBJ1-1, with D possibly being TRBD1 (6 bases). CDR1 and CDR2 (germline): GTSNPN, SVGIG (reference sequence). V was cut by 8 bases and J by 4 bases, with 17 bases left in between. This CDR3 region has 13 residues. The CDR3 spells CAGGGGLGTEAFF. DNA of the CDR3: TGTGCCGGAGGGGGGGGCTTAGGCACTGAAGCTTTCTTT.

This clonotype came up many times. This chain links TRBV12-3 or TRBV12-4 with TRBJ2-7, with 7 bases lining up with TRBD2. V was pared by 2 bases and J by 5 bases, with 9 bases of the junction left unmatched. The CDR3 is made up of 15 amino acids. The CDR3 loop is CASSLYGGSPNEQYF. CDR3 bases: TGTGCCAGCAGTTTATACGGCGGGAGTCCTAACGAGCAGTACTTC.

This clonotype occurred many times. The chain is built from TRBV3-1 and TRBJ2-3; the D gene is possibly TRBD2 (6 bases). The germline V and J ends were trimmed by 4 bases and 2 bases, with 10 bases remaining between them. Germline assignment: CDR1 LGHDT and CDR2 YNNKEL (reference sequence). This CDR3 spans 14 amino acids. The CDR3 bases are TGTGCCAGCAGCCCAGGACTACACACAGATACGCAGTATTTT. Protein sequence: CASSPGLHTDTQYF.

This clonotype was picked up a small number of times. V and J are TRBV9 and TRBJ2-1, with 10 bases matching TRBD2. The V segment lost 0 bases and the J segment 8 bases; nucleotides outside the gene matches: 2. The CDR3 covers 14 residues. Looked up from germline, CDR1 is SGDLS and CDR2 is YYNGEE. Here the CDR3 reads CASSVGGTSDEQFF. For the CDR3, the DNA is TGTGCCAGCAGCGTAGGGGGGACTAGCGATGAGCAGTTCTTC.

This clonotype occurred many times. CDR3 sequence: CAWGRVTRGFGYTF. In DNA form, the CDR3 reads TGTGCCTGGGGGAGGGTGACACGGGGATTCGGCTACACCTTC. The chain carries TRBV30 and TRBJ1-2, with D unresolved. The CDR3 is 14 amino acids. V shed 5 bases and J shed 8 bases, with 21 bases lying between them. Looked up from germline, CDR1 is GTSNPN and CDR2 is SVGIG (reference sequence).

About this clonotype: This may be a read error: a much more frequent sequence differs by one nucleotide. The V gene is TRBV6-1, the J gene TRBJ1-5; D may be TRBD1 (6 bases). The V end lost 6 bases, the J end lost 4 bases, and 22 bases lay between the germline ends. From germline, CDR1 is MNHNS and CDR2 SASEGT. The CDR3 sequence is 17 residues long. CDR3 DNA: TGTGCCAGCAGCAATGACGGGGGGCGGTCGTCGAATCAGCCCCAGCATTTT. Translated: CASSNDGGRSSNQPQHF.

This clonotype appeared a few times. The rearrangement uses TRBV18 and TRBJ2-5; the D call may be TRBD1 or TRBD2 (5 bases each). Trimming stripped 6 bases from V and 1 base from J, with 6 bases between. The CDR3 totals 12 residues. Germline CDR1 KGHSH, CDR2 LQKENI. In DNA, the CDR3 is TGTGCCAGCTCCGGGGCCCAAGAGACCCAGTACTTC. Residues: CASSGAQETQYF.

Only a few counts were recorded for this clonotype. This chain joins TRBV6-5 and TRBJ1-2, with D hard to call. The V gene's germline CDR1 is MNHEY and CDR2 SVGAGI. The CDR3 contains 14 residues. Trimming stripped 2 bases from V and 4 bases from J, with 11 bases between. DNA of the CDR3: TGTGCCAGCAGTTACGTGGCGGGCAGCTATGGCTACACCTTC. It translates to CASSYVAGSYGYTF.

This clonotype was seen at least ten times. This chain uses TRBV28 with TRBJ2-7, with D uncertain. The V end was cut by 4 bases, the J end by 5 bases, with 15 bases between. The CDR3 covers 14 residues. CDR1 is MDHEN and CDR2 is SYDVKM in the germline V gene. The CDR3 coding sequence is TGTGCCAGCAGTTCACCCCCGGCGTTCCACGAGCAGTACTTC. It yields the protein CASSSPPAFHEQYF.

The chain is built from TRBV10-3 and TRBJ1-2; 8 nucleotides align to TRBD1. The CDR3 loop spans 13 amino acids. V shed 5 bases and J 2 bases; nucleotides not matched to a gene: 1. Germline assignment: CDR1 ENHRY and CDR2 SYGVKD. The CDR3 sequence is CAISQGANYGYTF. The CDR3 DNA reads as TGTGCCATCAGTCAGGGGGCGAACTATGGCTACACCTTC.

This clonotype was found many times. The rearrangement joins TRBV20-1 to TRBJ1-1; possible D gene TRBD1, 5 bases. The V end lost 6 bases, the J end lost 0 bases, and 11 bases lay between the germline ends. This CDR3 contains 13 residues. Per the germline V gene, CDR1 is DFQATT and CDR2 is SNEGSKA (reference sequence). The CDR3 DNA reads TGCAGTGCCCAGGGACGGATGAACACTGAAGCTTTCTTT. Amino acids: CSAQGRMNTEAFF.

This clonotype was recorded at least ten times. The rearrangement uses TRBV5-1 and TRBJ2-3, with D unclear. Germline lookup yields CDR1 SGHRS and CDR2 YFSETQ. The CDR3 has 15 amino acids. Trimming stripped 5 bases from V and 6 bases from J, with 19 bases between. CDR3 sequence: CASSISRANQDTQYF. The CDR3 DNA reads as TGCGCCAGCAGTATCTCCCGGGCAAACCAGGATACGCAGTATTTT.

This clonotype came up a few times. The gene calls are TRBV12-3 or TRBV12-4 and TRBJ2-4; a weak D match, TRBD2 (6 bases). CDR3 length: 17 residues. V shed 6 bases and J shed 2 bases, with 20 bases lying between them. CDR3 sequence reads: CASRRTGAGLTKNIQYF. The CDR3 bases are TGTGCCAGCAGACGTACGGGAGCCGGACTAACCAAAAACATTCAGTACTTC.

The rearrangement uses TRBV30 and TRBJ2-1, with TRBD2 as a possible D gene (6 bases). The length of the CDR3 is 14 residues. V was pared by 5 bases and J by 4 bases, with 15 bases between. The germline CDR1 and CDR2 sequences are GTSNPN and SVGIG (reference sequence). CDR3 sequence: CAWGPRDLYNEQFF. The CDR3 DNA reads TGTGCCTGGGGTCCGCGGGACTTGTACAATGAGCAGTTCTTC.

The gene calls are TRBV4-1 and TRBJ1-2; no clear D. This CDR3 spans 13 amino acids. CDR1 is MGHRA, CDR2 YSYEKL, per germline. V was shortened by 0 bases and J by 4 bases, with 6 bases between the two germline ends. CDR3 region: CASSQESPYGYTF. The CDR3 nucleotides read TGCGCCAGCAGCCAAGAATCTCCCTATGGCTACACCTTC.

Only a few counts were recorded for this clonotype. The chain joins TRBV20-1 to TRBJ2-5, with D uncertain. Germline values: CDR1 DFQATT, CDR2 SNEGSKA (reference sequence). This CDR3 spans 14 amino acids. Written as DNA, the CDR3 is TGCAGCCTCCTCCCAGGTCCCTTGCAAGAGACCCAGTACTTC. Translation: CSLLPGPLQETQYF.

The sample holds a few counts of this clonotype. J is TRBJ2-3 and V is TRBV6-2 or TRBV6-3, with TRBD2 matching over 7 bases. CDR3 length: 15 residues. From germline, CDR1 is MNHEY and CDR2 SVGEGT. Trimming removed 0 bases from V and 3 bases from J; junction bases left unmatched: 3. This CDR3 reads CASSYSTAGTDTQYF. CDR3 DNA: TGTGCCAGCAGTTACTCGACAGCGGGGACAGATACGCAGTATTTT.

The chain joins TRBV6-1 to TRBJ2-1, with D perhaps matching TRBD1 (6 bases). This CDR3 is 12 amino acids long. The V and J ends lost 4 bases and 15 bases respectively, with 16 bases between them. The germline V gene has CDR1 MNHNS and CDR2 SASEGT. For the CDR3, the DNA is TGTGCCAGCAGTGCTATAGGGGGTCTGATGTTCTTC. As protein: CASSAIGGLMFF.

This clonotype was detected ten times or more. The chain employs TRBV24-1 and TRBJ2-7, with 8 bases aligning to TRBD1. V was pared by 7 bases and J by 5 bases, with 6 bases of the junction left unmatched. Germline V gene data show CDR1 as KGHDR and CDR2 as SFDVKD. This CDR3 has 13 residues. The CDR3 bases are TGTGCCACCAGCTACAGGGGGAGCGACGAGCAGTACTTC. This sequence encodes CATSYRGSDEQYF.

This CDR3 reads CASSPHTSTEQYF. As DNA, the CDR3 is TGTGCCAGCAGCCCTCATACTAGCACCGAGCAGTACTTC. This chain joins TRBV9 and TRBJ2-7; the D gene is possibly TRBD2 (6 bases). Trimming took 4 bases from V and 6 from J, leaving 14 bases between them. The germline gives CDR1 SGDLS, CDR2 YYNGEE. CDR3 size: 13 residues.

The rearrangement uses TRBV6-1 and TRBJ2-1; TRBD2 is a possible D gene (6 bases). Trimming cost V 6 bases and J 7 bases, with 16 bases left between them. CDR3 size: 14 residues. Germline values: CDR1 MNHNS, CDR2 SASEGT. CDR3 residues: CASRSGVPPNEQFF. DNA for the CDR3: TGTGCCAGCAGATCGGGAGTTCCCCCAAATGAGCAGTTCTTC.

This clonotype was detected a few times. The V gene is TRBV11-2, the J gene TRBJ2-7; D call uncertain. The CDR3 sequence is 11 residues long. Germline assignment: CDR1 SGHAT and CDR2 FQNNGV. The ends were cut back, 2 bases at V and 9 bases at J, with 8 bases in the middle. For the CDR3, the DNA is TGTGCCAGCAGCTTACAGCATCCGCAGTACTTC. Protein: CASSLQHPQYF.

This clonotype was picked up many times. J is TRBJ1-1 and V is TRBV7-8; D remains unclear. Per the germline V gene, CDR1 is SGHVS and CDR2 is FQNEAQ. There are 16 residues in the CDR3. V was clipped by 1 base and J by 4 bases, with 16 bases between them. This CDR3 reads CASSLVVGRGGTEAFF. DNA for the CDR3: TGTGCCAGCAGCTTAGTAGTTGGGAGAGGAGGCACTGAAGCTTTCTTT.

V is TRBV9 and J is TRBJ2-5, with 8 bases identical to TRBD1. Germline trimming cut 1 base from V and 4 bases from J; bases unmatched to any gene: 6. The CDR3 loop spans 15 amino acids. CDR1 and CDR2 (germline): SGDLS, YYNGEE. This CDR3 is CASSVNAGGVETQYF. CDR3 nucleotide sequence: TGTGCCAGCAGCGTAAATGCAGGGGGCGTAGAGACCCAGTACTTC.

This clonotype appeared many times. The chain has TRBV20-1 and TRBJ1-4; D may be TRBD1 (5 bases). Germline lookup yields CDR1 DFQATT and CDR2 SNEGSKA (reference sequence). The V and J ends lost 6 bases and 7 bases respectively, with 9 bases between them. CDR3 length: 11 residues. CDR3 sequence reads: CSAWGSEKLFF. DNA for the CDR3: TGCAGTGCCTGGGGCAGTGAAAAACTGTTTTTT.